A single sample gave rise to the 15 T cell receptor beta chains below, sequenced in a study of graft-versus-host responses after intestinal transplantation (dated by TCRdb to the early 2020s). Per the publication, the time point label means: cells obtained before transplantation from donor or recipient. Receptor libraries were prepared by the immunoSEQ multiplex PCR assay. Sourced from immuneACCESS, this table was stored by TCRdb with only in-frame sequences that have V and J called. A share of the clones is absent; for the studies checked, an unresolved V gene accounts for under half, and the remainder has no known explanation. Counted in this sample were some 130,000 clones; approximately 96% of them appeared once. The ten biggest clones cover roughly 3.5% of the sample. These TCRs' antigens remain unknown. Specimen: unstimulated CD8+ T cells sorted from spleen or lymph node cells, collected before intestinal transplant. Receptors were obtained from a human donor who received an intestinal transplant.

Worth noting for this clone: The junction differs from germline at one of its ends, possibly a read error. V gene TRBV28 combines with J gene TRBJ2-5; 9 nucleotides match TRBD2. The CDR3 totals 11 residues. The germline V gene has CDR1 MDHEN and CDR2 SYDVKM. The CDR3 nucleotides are TGTGCCAGCAGACTGTCCGGGACTAGCAACTTC. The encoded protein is CASRLSGTSNF.

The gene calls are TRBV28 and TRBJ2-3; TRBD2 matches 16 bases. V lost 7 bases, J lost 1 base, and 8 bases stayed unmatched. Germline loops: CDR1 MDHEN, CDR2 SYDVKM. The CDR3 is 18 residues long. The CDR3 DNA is TGTGCCAGCACCCCCGGGACTAGCGGGAGGGCGGGCACAGATACGCAGTATTTT. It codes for CASTPGTSGRAGTDTQYF.

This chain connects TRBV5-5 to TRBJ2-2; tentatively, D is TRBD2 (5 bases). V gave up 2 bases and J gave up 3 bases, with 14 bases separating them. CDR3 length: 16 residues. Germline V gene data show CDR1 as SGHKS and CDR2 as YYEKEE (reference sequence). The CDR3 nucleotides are TGTGCCAGCAGCTTAATCCTTCGGGGAGACACCGGGGAGCTGTTTTTT. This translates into CASSLILRGDTGELFF.

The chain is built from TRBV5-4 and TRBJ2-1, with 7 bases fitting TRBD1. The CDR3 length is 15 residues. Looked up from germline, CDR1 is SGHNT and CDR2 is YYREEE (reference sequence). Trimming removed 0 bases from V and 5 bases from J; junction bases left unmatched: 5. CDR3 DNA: TGTGCCAGCAGCTTGGGAGGGGGCGGAAACAATGAGCAGTTCTTC. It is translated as CASSLGGGGNNEQFF.

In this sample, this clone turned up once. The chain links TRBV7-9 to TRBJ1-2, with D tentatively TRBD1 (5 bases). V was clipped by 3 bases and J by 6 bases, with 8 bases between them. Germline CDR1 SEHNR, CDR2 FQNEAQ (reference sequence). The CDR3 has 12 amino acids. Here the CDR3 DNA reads TGTGCCAGCAGCTTCGGGGGTGATGGCTACACCTTC. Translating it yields CASSFGGDGYTF.

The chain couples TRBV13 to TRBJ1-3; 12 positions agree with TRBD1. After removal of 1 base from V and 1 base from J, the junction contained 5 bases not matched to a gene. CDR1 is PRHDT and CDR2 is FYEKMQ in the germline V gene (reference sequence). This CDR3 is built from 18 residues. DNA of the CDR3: TGTGCCAGCAGCTTAGTTGGGACAGGGGGCCATTCTGGAAACACCATATATTTT. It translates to CASSLVGTGGHSGNTIYF.

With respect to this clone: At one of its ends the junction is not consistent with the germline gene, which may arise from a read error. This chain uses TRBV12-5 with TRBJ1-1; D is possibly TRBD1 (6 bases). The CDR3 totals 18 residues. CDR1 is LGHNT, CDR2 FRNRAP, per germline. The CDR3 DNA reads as TGTGCTAGTGGTTTGGCTCAGGGGATTCAGATCCCGAACGCTGAAGCTTTCTTT. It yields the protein CASGLAQGIQIPNAEAFF.

The CDR3 region has the DNA TGTGCCATCAGTGATAGGGAACAGGGAGCGTCCTGGACAGATACGCAGTATTTT. Translation gives CAISDREQGASWTDTQYF. The rearrangement uses TRBV10-3 and TRBJ2-3; D perhaps matches TRBD1 (6 bases). Trimming left V 3 bases short and J 3 bases short, with 22 bases between. The CDR3 contains 18 residues. Germline values: CDR1 ENHRY, CDR2 SYGVKD.

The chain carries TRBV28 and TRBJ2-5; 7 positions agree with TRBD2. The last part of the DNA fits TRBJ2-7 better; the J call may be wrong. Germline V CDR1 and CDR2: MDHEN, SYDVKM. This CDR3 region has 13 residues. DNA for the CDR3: TGTGCCAGCAGTTTTGGGGGAGGGTACGAGCAGTACTTC. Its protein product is CASSFGGGYEQYF.

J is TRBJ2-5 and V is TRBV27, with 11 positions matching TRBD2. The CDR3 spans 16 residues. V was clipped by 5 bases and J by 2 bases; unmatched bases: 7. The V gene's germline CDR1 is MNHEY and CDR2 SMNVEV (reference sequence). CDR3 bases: TGTGCCAGCAGTCCGTGGACTAGCGGGCTTCAAGAGACCCAGTACTTC. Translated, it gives CASSPWTSGLQETQYF.

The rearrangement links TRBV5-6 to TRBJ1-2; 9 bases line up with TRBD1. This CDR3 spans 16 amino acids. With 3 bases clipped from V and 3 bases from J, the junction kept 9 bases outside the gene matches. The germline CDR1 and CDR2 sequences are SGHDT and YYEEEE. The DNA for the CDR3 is TGTGCCAGCAGCTCCCGGGACAGGGCATTTTACTATGGCTACACCTTC. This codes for CASSSRDRAFYYGYTF. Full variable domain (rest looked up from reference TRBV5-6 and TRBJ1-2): DAGVTQSPTHLIKTRGQQVTLRCSPKSGHDTVSWYQQALGQGPQFIFQYYEEEERQRGNFPDRFSGHQFPNYSSELNVNALLLGDSALYLCASSSRDRAFYYGYTFGSGTRLTVV.

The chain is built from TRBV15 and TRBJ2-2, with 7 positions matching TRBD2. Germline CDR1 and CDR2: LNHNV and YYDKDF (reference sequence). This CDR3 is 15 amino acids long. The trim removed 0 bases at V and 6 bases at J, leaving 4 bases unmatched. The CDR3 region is CATSRDRGRAGELFF. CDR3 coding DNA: TGTGCCACCAGCAGAGATCGGGGGAGGGCCGGGGAGCTGTTTTTT.

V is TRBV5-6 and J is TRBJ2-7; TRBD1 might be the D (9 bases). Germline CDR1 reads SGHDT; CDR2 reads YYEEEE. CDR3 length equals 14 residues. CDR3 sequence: CATQRGTGIGEQYF. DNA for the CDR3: TGTGCTACCCAGCGGGGGACAGGGATCGGCGAGCAGTACTTC.

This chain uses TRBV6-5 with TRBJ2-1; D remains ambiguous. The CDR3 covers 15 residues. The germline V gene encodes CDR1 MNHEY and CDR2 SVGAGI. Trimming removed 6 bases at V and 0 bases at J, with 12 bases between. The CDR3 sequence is CASSPLASSYNEQFF. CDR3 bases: TGTGCCAGCAGCCCTCTGGCCAGCTCCTACAATGAGCAGTTCTTC.

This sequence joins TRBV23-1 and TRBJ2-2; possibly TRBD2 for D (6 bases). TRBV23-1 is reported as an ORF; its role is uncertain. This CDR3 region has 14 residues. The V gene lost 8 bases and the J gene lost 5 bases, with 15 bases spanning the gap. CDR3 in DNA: TGCGCCAGCGGTAGACTAGTCTATACCGGGGAGCTGTTTTTT. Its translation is CASGRLVYTGELFF.